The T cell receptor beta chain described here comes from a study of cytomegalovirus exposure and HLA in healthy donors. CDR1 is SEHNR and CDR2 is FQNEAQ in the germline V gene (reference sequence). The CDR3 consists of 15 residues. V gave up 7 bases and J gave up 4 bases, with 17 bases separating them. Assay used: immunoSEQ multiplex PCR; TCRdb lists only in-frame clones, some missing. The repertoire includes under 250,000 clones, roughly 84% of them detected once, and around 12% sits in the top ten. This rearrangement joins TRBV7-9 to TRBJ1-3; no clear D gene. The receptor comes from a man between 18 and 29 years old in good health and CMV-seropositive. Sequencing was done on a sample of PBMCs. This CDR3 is CASTPTRAIGNTIYF. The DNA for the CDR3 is TGTGCCAGCACCCCGACCCGGGCAATCGGAAACACCATATATTTT.